The 2 T cell receptor beta chains in this list originate from one sample, sequenced in a study of cytomegalovirus exposure and HLA in healthy donors (dated by TCRdb to 2016 to 2017). The library was built by means of the immunoSEQ multiplex PCR assay. Drawn from immuneACCESS, this table holds only the in-frame rearrangements with V and J called that TCRdb kept. Clones are partly lost; checked studies trace under half to an unresolved V gene and leave the rest unexplained. This sample holds 250,000 or so clones; roughly 89% were observed only once. 0.35% to 0.4% of the sample belongs to the ten largest clones. Sequencing was performed on PBMCs. The receptors derive from a woman between 18 and 29 years old in good health and CMV-seronegative.

The chain couples TRBV28 to TRBJ1-4; no reliable D call. CDR3 size: 14 residues. V lost 5 bases to trimming and J lost 7 bases, with 14 bases between them. The germline gives CDR1 MDHEN, CDR2 SYDVKM. The CDR3 region is CASSNPDSGEKLFF. The DNA for the CDR3 is TGTGCCAGCAGTAATCCGGACTCGGGTGAAAAACTGTTTTTT.

The chain has TRBV4-1 and TRBJ2-1; TRBD1 matches at 9 bases. The V and J ends lost 4 bases and 5 bases, in that order; junction bases with no gene match: 3. CDR1 MGHRA and CDR2 YSYEKL come from the germline V gene. The CDR3 runs to 14 residues. CDR3 sequence: CASSLRQGDNEQFF. DNA of the CDR3: TGCGCCAGCAGCCTCAGACAGGGGGACAATGAGCAGTTCTTC.